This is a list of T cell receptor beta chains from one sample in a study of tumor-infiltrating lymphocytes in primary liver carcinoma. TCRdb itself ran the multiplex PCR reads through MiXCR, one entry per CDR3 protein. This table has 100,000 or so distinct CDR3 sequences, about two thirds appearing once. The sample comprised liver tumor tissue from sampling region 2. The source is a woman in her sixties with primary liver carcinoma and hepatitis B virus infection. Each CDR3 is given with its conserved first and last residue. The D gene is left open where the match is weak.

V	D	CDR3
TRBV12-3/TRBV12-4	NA	CASSPETYKQYF
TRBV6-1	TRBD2	CSSSGLAITYEQYF
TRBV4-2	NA	CASSRDLRSYNEQFF
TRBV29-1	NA	CSVEPSSTYEQCF
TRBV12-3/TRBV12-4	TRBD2	CAGSSTSGRAGETQYF
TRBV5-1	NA	CASSPSTTNEKLFF
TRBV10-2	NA	CASRGAGAGFSHSKQPQHF
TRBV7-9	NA	CASSLGDGVAPQHF
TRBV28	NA	CASRESNTRELFF
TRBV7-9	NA	CASSSRETQCF